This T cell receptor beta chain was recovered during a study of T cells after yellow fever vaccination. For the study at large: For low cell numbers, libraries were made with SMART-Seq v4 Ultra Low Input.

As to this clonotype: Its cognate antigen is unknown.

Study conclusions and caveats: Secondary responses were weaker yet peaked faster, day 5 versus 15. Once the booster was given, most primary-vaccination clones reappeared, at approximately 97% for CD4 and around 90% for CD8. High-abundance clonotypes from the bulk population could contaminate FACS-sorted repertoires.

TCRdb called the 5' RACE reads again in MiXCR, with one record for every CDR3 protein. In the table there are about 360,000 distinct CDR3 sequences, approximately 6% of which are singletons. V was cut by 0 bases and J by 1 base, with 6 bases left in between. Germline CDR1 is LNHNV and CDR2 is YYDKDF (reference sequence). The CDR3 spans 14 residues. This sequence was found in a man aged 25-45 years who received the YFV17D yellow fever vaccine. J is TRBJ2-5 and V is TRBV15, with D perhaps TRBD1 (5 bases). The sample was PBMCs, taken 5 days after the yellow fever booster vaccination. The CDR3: CATSRDRAQETQYF. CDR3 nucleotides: TGTGCCACCAGCAGAGACAGGGCCCAAGAGACCCAGTACTTC.